Below are 16 T cell receptor beta chains sequenced from a single sample in a study of regulatory T cells in long-lasting Graves disease. The time point is: persistent/refractory GD, antithyroid drugs over 5 years with positive TRAb. Extracted RNA from PBMCs served as the source of the TCR library. Construction of the TCR beta libraries employed iRepertoire HTBI primers in conjunction with Arm-PCR of CDR3 regions. TCRdb re-called the multiplex PCR reads with MiXCR, one entry per CDR3 protein. The sample contains about 400,000 distinct CDR3 sequences, about 20% of which appear only once. Sample: peripheral blood mononuclear cells (PBMCs), taken when the disease was refractory, from a patient treated with antithyroid drugs. The receptor set was obtained from a female donor with Graves disease.

As for this clonotype: A much larger clone differs from this one at a single base, so this may be a read error. V is TRBV6-5 and J is TRBJ2-5; D is undetermined. Germline CDR1 and CDR2: MNHEY and SVGAGI. V lost 4 bases and J 3 bases, leaving 24 bases between the germline ends. The CDR3 has 18 residues. CDR3 nucleotides: TGTGCCAGCAGTTCTTCTCTTTATGATCCAACCGCCAAAGAGACCCAGTACTTC. Its translation: CASSSSLYDPTAKETQYF.

This clonotype was seen a few times. The rearrangement joins TRBV19 to TRBJ1-2; 10 bases fit TRBD1. Germline values: CDR1 LNHDA, CDR2 SQIVND (reference sequence). The CDR3 loop spans 16 amino acids. V lost 4 bases and J lost 0; bases outside the gene matches: 5. The CDR3 region has the DNA TGTGCCAGTAGTAAACGACAGGGGGCCACTAACTATGGCTACACCTTC. It is translated as CASSKRQGATNYGYTF.

The chain has TRBV2 and TRBJ2-2; no reliable D call. CDR1 is SNHLY, CDR2 FYNNEI, per germline. V lost 7 bases and J lost 0, with 6 bases in between. CDR3 length equals 13 residues. The CDR3 is CASMPANTGELFF. The CDR3 region has the DNA TGTGCCAGCATGCCCGCGAACACCGGGGAGCTGTTTTTT.

This clonotype was counted at least ten times. The chain is built from TRBV20-1 and TRBJ2-5; 9 bases match TRBD2. V shed 4 bases, J shed 0 bases, and the junction held 9 bases outside the gene matches. Germline lookup yields CDR1 DFQATT and CDR2 SNEGSKA (reference sequence). The CDR3 sequence is 16 residues long. The CDR3 is CSATGTSGLDQETQYF. The CDR3 bases are TGCAGTGCTACGGGTACTAGCGGGCTAGACCAAGAGACCCAGTACTTC.

The chain recombines TRBV7-9 with TRBJ1-1; unclear D gene. The CDR3 is made up of 15 amino acids. Germline V gene sequence: CDR1 SEHNR, CDR2 FQNEAQ (reference sequence). V lost 3 bases to trimming and J lost 3 bases, with 14 bases between them. The chain's CDR3 is CASSFPTGEDTEAFF. The DNA for the CDR3 is TGTGCCAGCAGCTTCCCGACCGGAGAGGACACTGAAGCTTTCTTT.

This rearrangement joins TRBV3-1 to TRBJ1-3; D call uncertain. CDR3 size: 14 residues. CDR1 is LGHDT, CDR2 YNNKEL, per germline (reference sequence). V was clipped by 2 bases and J by 0 bases, with 5 bases between them. The CDR3: CASSQHSSGNTIYF. The CDR3 DNA reads TGTGCCAGCAGCCAACACAGCTCTGGAAACACCATATATTTT.

J is TRBJ2-7 and V is TRBV4-1, with 10 nucleotides matching TRBD2. Germline V gene lookup returns CDR1 MGHRA and CDR2 YSYEKL. V trimming: 1 base; J trimming: 3 bases; junction bases outside the gene matches: 6. There are 16 residues in the CDR3. The CDR3 coding sequence is TGCGCCAGCAGCCAAGGGCGCCTAGCGGGAGTCTACGAGCAGTACTTC. It codes for CASSQGRLAGVYEQYF.

This clonotype has at least ten counts. The chain recombines TRBV7-2 with TRBJ2-7; D is uncertain. The CDR3 runs 13 residues. V lost 1 base and J lost 3, with 7 bases in between. Germline V lookup: CDR1 SGHTA, CDR2 FQGNSA. CDR3 protein: CASSLEPVYEQYF. The CDR3 nucleotides read TGTGCCAGCAGCTTAGAACCAGTCTACGAGCAGTACTTC. The whole variable domain, remainder taken from reference TRBV7-2 and TRBJ2-7, is GAGVSQSPSNKVTEKGKDVELRCDPISGHTALYWYRQSLGQGLEFLIYFQGNSAPDKSGLPSDRFSAERTGGSVSTLTIQRTQQEDSAVYLCASSLEPVYEQYFGPGTRLTVT.

The chain uses TRBV6-2 or TRBV6-3 and TRBJ2-7; tentative D call: TRBD1 (6 bases). Trimming took 6 bases from V and 1 from J, leaving 13 bases between them. Germline V gene lookup returns CDR1 MNHEY and CDR2 SVGEGT. This CDR3 comprises 14 residues. The CDR3, as DNA: TGTGCCAGCAGCCCGGACAGTTTTTCCTACGAGCAGTACTTC. This codes for CASSPDSFSYEQYF.

This clonotype was detected many times. The rearrangement uses TRBV28 and TRBJ1-2; D gene unclear. The CDR3 extends over 17 amino acids. Between the trimmed V and J ends, which lost 5 bases and 2 bases, there was a span of 21 bases. Germline V lookup: CDR1 MDHEN, CDR2 SYDVKM. DNA of the CDR3: TGTGCCAGCAGTCCCGCCACTACCAAGACACGAAACTATGGCTACACCTTC. Amino acids: CASSPATTKTRNYGYTF.

This clonotype was seen a few times. This may arise from a read error, as a much more abundant clone is one base away. CDR3: CASNQSSHGAQYF. The CDR3, as DNA: TGTGCCAGCAATCAATCCTCCCACGGGGCCCAGTACTTC. V is TRBV28 and J is TRBJ2-5; tentatively, D is TRBD2 (5 bases). V was clipped by 7 bases and J by 9 bases, with 18 bases between them. The CDR3 extends over 13 amino acids. Per germline, CDR1 MDHEN and CDR2 SYDVKM.

A remark on this clonotype: A much larger clone sits a single nucleotide away, making a read error possible. This chain links TRBV6-2 or TRBV6-3 with TRBJ2-6; a weak D match, TRBD1 (6 bases). Trimming left V 3 bases short and J 2 bases short, with 11 bases between. CDR3 length equals 16 residues. Germline V lookup: CDR1 MNHEY, CDR2 SVGEGT. The CDR3 here is CASSYPRTAGANVLTF. The CDR3 DNA sequence: TGTGCCAGCAGTTATCCTAGGACAGCTGGGGCCAACGTCCTGACTTTC.

The rearrangement links TRBV20-1 to TRBJ2-7; 11 bases match TRBD2. The germline V gene has CDR1 DFQATT and CDR2 SNEGSKA (reference sequence). The J segment lost 3 bases and the V segment lost 3 bases, leaving 10 bases of the junction unmatched. The CDR3 consists of 16 residues. The chain's CDR3 is CSASLPTSGTLYEQYF. The CDR3 nucleotides read TGCAGTGCTAGTCTCCCGACTAGCGGGACTCTCTACGAGCAGTACTTC.

This clonotype was recorded a few times. The V and J genes are TRBV30 and TRBJ1-1; D is unclear. Germline-derived CDR1 and CDR2 are GTSNPN and SVGIG (reference sequence). This CDR3 is 12 amino acids long. Trimming stripped 5 bases from V and 1 base from J, with 8 bases between. CDR3 region: CAWGPTNTEAFF. The CDR3 DNA sequence: TGTGCCTGGGGACCGACGAACACTGAAGCTTTCTTT.

The chain employs TRBV6-1 and TRBJ2-2, with D perhaps matching TRBD1 or TRBD2 (5 bases each). V lost 6 bases to trimming and J lost 6 bases, with 14 bases between them. Germline values: CDR1 MNHNS, CDR2 SASEGT. The CDR3 sequence is 14 residues long. CDR3 in amino acids: CASRDTPGAGELFF. The CDR3 bases are TGTGCCAGCAGGGACACCCCCGGGGCCGGGGAGCTGTTTTTT.

This clonotype showed up just a few times. The chain employs TRBV6-2 or TRBV6-3 and TRBJ2-5; possibly TRBD1 for D (6 bases). The germline CDR1 and CDR2 sequences are MNHEY and SVGEGT. V lost 2 bases and J lost 5, with 15 bases in between. This CDR3 comprises 15 residues. In nucleotides, the CDR3 is TGTGCCAGCAGTTACGGAGAGGGGGTCGGGGAGACCCAGTACTTC. It yields the protein CASSYGEGVGETQYF.